This T cell receptor beta chain was found in a study of technical replicates of blood from a few donors. Trimming stripped 3 bases from V and 5 bases from J, with 10 bases between. Germline V lookup: CDR1 WNHNN, CDR2 SYGVQD (reference sequence). The CDR3 totals 13 residues. This table comes from immunoSEQ multiplex PCR, and its TCRdb copy is limited to in-frame clones, with some not included. The data contain 70,000 to 95,000 clones, approximately 93% of them singletons. The sequence was collected from a human donor in good health. This chain joins TRBV10-1 and TRBJ2-5, with D uncertain. The sequenced sample was T cells isolated from PBMCs. The CDR3 spells CASSEYPRETQYF. The DNA for the CDR3 is TGCGCCAGCAGTGAATACCCCCGGGAGACCCAGTACTTC.